What follows are 21 T cell receptor beta chains derived from one specimen sequenced in a study of shared clonotypes between healthy human individuals. Sequencing was performed with immunoSEQ multiplex PCR; in TCRdb, only in-frame clones are kept and a portion is missing. The table has more than 2 million clones, around 95% seen once. The specimen sequenced was naive CD4+ T cells sorted from blood. Subset specified: CD45RA+ positively selected. Every receptor here comes from a man younger than 35 in good health.

This chain uses TRBV2 with TRBJ1-1; possible D gene TRBD1, 5 bases. The germline gives CDR1 SNHLY, CDR2 FYNNEI. The CDR3 is 15 amino acids. Trimming cost V 1 base and J 2 bases, with 11 bases left between them. CDR3 DNA: TGTGCCAGCAGTGAAGGGACAAACCTTAACACTGAAGCTTTCTTT. Its protein is CASSEGTNLNTEAFF.

The count of this clone is one. The J gene is TRBJ1-2, the V gene TRBV6-1, with unresolved D. The CDR3 extends over 16 amino acids. V gave up 2 bases and J gave up 8 bases, with 21 bases separating them. Germline CDR1 MNHNS, CDR2 SASEGT. The CDR3 sequence is CASSERMAVPGNGYTF. The CDR3 region has the DNA TGTGCCAGCAGTGAAAGGATGGCAGTCCCTGGGAACGGCTACACCTTC.

The chain has TRBV11-2 and TRBJ1-6; possibly TRBD1 for D (6 bases). Trimming removed 5 bases from V and 3 bases from J, with 8 bases in between. Germline V gene sequence: CDR1 SGHAT, CDR2 FQNNGV. This CDR3 comprises 14 residues. The CDR3 region is CASSRTVYNSPLHF. DNA of the CDR3: TGTGCCAGCAGCCGGACAGTCTATAATTCACCCCTCCACTTT. Combining the CDR3 with reference TRBV11-2 and TRBJ1-6 gives the whole variable domain EAGVAQSPRYKIIEKRQSVAFWCNPISGHATLYWYQQILGQGPKLLIQFQNNGVVDDSQLPKDRFSAERLKGVDSTLKIQPAKLEDSAVYLCASSRTVYNSPLHFGNGTRLTVT.

The chain employs TRBV4-1 and TRBJ1-2; TRBD1 might be the D (5 bases). Looked up from germline, CDR1 is MGHRA and CDR2 is YSYEKL. This CDR3 region has 13 residues. Trimming removed 4 bases from V and 3 bases from J, with 9 bases in between. CDR3 loop: CASSPREDYGYTF. The DNA of the CDR3 is TGCGCCAGCAGCCCCAGGGAAGACTATGGCTACACCTTC.

The chain links TRBV11-2 to TRBJ1-2; weak D call: TRBD1 (6 bases). Trimming removed 1 base at V and 3 bases at J, with 12 bases between. The CDR3 runs 15 residues. In germline, CDR1 is SGHAT, CDR2 FQNNGV. CDR3 sequence: CASSLGTGLDYGYTF. The CDR3 nucleotides read TGTGCCAGCAGCTTAGGTACAGGGCTAGACTATGGCTACACCTTC.

The chain links TRBV7-3 to TRBJ2-1, with a tentative D call TRBD2 (6 bases). Germline V gene sequence: CDR1 SGHTA, CDR2 FQGTGA. The CDR3 spans 14 residues. The V end lost 5 bases, the J end lost 6 bases, and 14 bases lay between the germline ends. CDR3 amino acids: CASSHGTGGNEQFF. CDR3 sequence (DNA): TGTGCCAGCAGCCACGGGACTGGCGGCAATGAGCAGTTCTTC.

This clone was detected once. Other DNA sequences in the sample encode the same CDR3. J is TRBJ2-3 and V is TRBV7-9; unclear D gene. Per the germline V gene, CDR1 is SEHNR and CDR2 is FQNEAQ (reference sequence). V gave up 5 bases and J gave up 1 base, with 10 bases separating them. The CDR3 contains 14 residues. CDR3 in DNA: TGTGCCAGCAGCCCCCGCATTGGCACAGATACGCAGTATTTT. Translated, it gives CASSPRIGTDTQYF.

The rearrangement uses TRBV7-2 and TRBJ1-2; no reliable D call. Germline V gene lookup returns CDR1 SGHTA and CDR2 FQGNSA. This CDR3 has 12 residues. V was trimmed by 5 bases and J by 4 bases, leaving 8 bases between them. The CDR3 DNA reads TGTGCCAGCAGCGCCGACACCTATGGCTACACCTTC. Amino acid sequence: CASSADTYGYTF.

Notes on this clone: One end of the junction varies from germline; a read error may be responsible. The J gene is TRBJ1-4, the V gene TRBV7-7; the D is unclear. CDR3 length: 15 amino acids. Germline assignment: CDR1 SSHAT and CDR2 FNYEAQ (reference sequence). The CDR3 DNA reads as TGTGCTAGCAGCTTAGGATCATCGACTAATGAAAAACTGTTTTTT. This gives the protein CASSLGSSTNEKLFF.

The chain joins TRBV30 to TRBJ2-2; D is perhaps TRBD1 (6 bases). CDR1 GTSNPN and CDR2 SVGIG come from the germline V gene (reference sequence). V shed 1 base and J shed 6 bases, with 9 bases lying between them. This CDR3 contains 13 residues. Written as DNA, the CDR3 is TGTGCCTGGAGTGCCAGGGGCCCCGGGGAGCTGTTTTTT. Translating gives CAWSARGPGELFF.

Note on this clone: A read error may account for a junction end that differs from germline. In nucleotides, the CDR3 is TGTGCCAGCAGATTAGACCGGACTAGCCGGCAGTACTTC. Its protein is CASRLDRTSRQYF. The gene calls are TRBV7-2 and TRBJ2-7, with 8 bases fitting TRBD2. The CDR3 contains 13 residues. Germline CDR1 is SGHTA and CDR2 is FQGNSA.

The CDR3 bases are TGTGCCAGCAAACAGGAGCAGTTCTTC. This sequence encodes CASKQEQFF. The chain has TRBV7-9 and TRBJ2-1; D is unresolved. CDR3 length: 9 amino acids. Trimming stripped 7 bases from V and 10 bases from J, with 5 bases between. Germline values: CDR1 SEHNR, CDR2 FQNEAQ (reference sequence).

The chain couples TRBV30 to TRBJ2-7; 7 bases line up with TRBD1. Germline V gene sequence: CDR1 GTSNPN, CDR2 SVGIG (reference sequence). V trimming: 7 bases; J trimming: 0 bases; junction bases outside the gene matches: 3. The CDR3 has 12 amino acids. CDR3 nucleotides: TGTGCCTTGGGACAGAACTCCTACGAGCAGTACTTC. This translates into CALGQNSYEQYF.

The rearrangement uses TRBV5-6 and TRBJ2-7; TRBD2 might be the D (6 bases). The germline V gene encodes CDR1 SGHDT and CDR2 YYEEEE. The CDR3 sequence is 15 residues long. V gave up 3 bases and J gave up 2 bases, with 15 bases separating them. CDR3 sequence: CASSWGSGRTYEQYF. Here the CDR3 DNA reads TGTGCCAGCAGCTGGGGTAGCGGTCGGACCTACGAGCAGTACTTC.

The table lists this clone with a count of one. The V call is TRBV5-8, the J call TRBJ2-7; D tentatively fits TRBD1 or TRBD2 (5 bases each). In germline, CDR1 is SGHTS, CDR2 YDEGEE. This CDR3 is 15 amino acids long. Trimming stripped 3 bases from V and 2 bases from J, with 15 bases between. DNA for the CDR3: TGTGCCAGCAGCTGGGGACGGAGGTCTACCTACGAGCAGTACTTC. It specifies CASSWGRRSTYEQYF.

In this sample, this clone turned up once. The V gene is TRBV7-2, the J gene TRBJ2-1, with TRBD2 identical over 14 bases. After removal of 6 bases from V and 10 bases from J, the junction contained 20 bases not matched to a gene. Germline V lookup: CDR1 SGHTA, CDR2 FQGNSA. The CDR3 length is 19 residues. The DNA of the CDR3 is TGTGCCAGCAGGAGGGGATCCGGGACTAGCGGGAGTGGTGCGGGGGAGCAGTTCTTC. It codes for CASRRGSGTSGSGAGEQFF.

This clone was detected once. The same CDR3 also results from other DNA sequences found in this sample. The chain joins TRBV7-9 to TRBJ2-3; D gene uncertain. CDR1 and CDR2 (germline): SEHNR, FQNEAQ (reference sequence). The CDR3 loop spans 10 amino acids. Trimming took off 6 bases at V and 5 bases at J, with 3 bases between the two ends. DNA for the CDR3: TGTGCCAGCAGGGGAGATACGCAGTATTTT. It is translated as CASRGDTQYF. Combining the CDR3 with reference TRBV7-9 and TRBJ2-3 gives the whole variable domain DTGVSQNPRHKITKRGQNVTFRCDPISEHNRLYWYRQTLGQGPEFLTYFQNEAQLEKSRLLSDRFSAERPKGSFSTLEIQRTEQGDSAMYLCASRGDTQYFGPGTRLTVL.

The chain recombines TRBV5-1 with TRBJ2-3, with a tentative D call TRBD2 (5 bases). The CDR3 extends over 14 amino acids. V lost 1 base, J lost 2 bases, and 8 bases lay in between. Germline lookup yields CDR1 SGHRS and CDR2 YFSETQ. The CDR3 DNA is TGCGCCAGCAGCTTGAGAGGGAACACAGATACGCAGTATTTT. It specifies CASSLRGNTDTQYF.

The chain recombines TRBV4-1 with TRBJ2-5, with 8 bases identical to TRBD2. Germline V gene lookup returns CDR1 MGHRA and CDR2 YSYEKL. This CDR3 is 18 amino acids long. Germline trimming cut 0 bases from V and 0 bases from J; bases unmatched to any gene: 9. The CDR3 reads CASSQDLTASGYQETQYF. The CDR3, as DNA: TGCGCCAGCAGCCAAGATCTGACGGCTAGCGGGTACCAAGAGACCCAGTACTTC.

The chain recombines TRBV28 with TRBJ1-5; the D gene is possibly TRBD1 (5 bases). Trimming left V 2 bases short and J 2 bases short, with 16 bases between. CDR1 is MDHEN and CDR2 is SYDVKM in the germline V gene. CDR3 length: 17 residues. CDR3 in DNA: TGTGCCAGCAGTTTAGAGTGGGGCTCCGGAGGCAATCAGCCCCAGCATTTT. This translates into CASSLEWGSGGNQPQHF. The whole variable domain, filled in from reference TRBV28 and TRBJ1-5, reads DVKVTQSSRYLVKRTGEKVFLECVQDMDHENMFWYRQDPGLGLRLIYFSYDVKMKEKGDIPEGYSVSREKKERFSLILESASTNQTSMYLCASSLEWGSGGNQPQHFGDGTRLSIL.

The chain links TRBV10-1 to TRBJ2-3; D remains unclear. CDR1 and CDR2 from the germline V gene are WNHNN and SYGVQD (reference sequence). The CDR3 is made up of 14 amino acids. V gave up 0 bases and J gave up 4 bases, with 8 bases separating them. The CDR3 DNA is TGCGCCAGCAGTGAGTCGGGCAGCCCAGATACGCAGTATTTT. Translated: CASSESGSPDTQYF.